This T cell receptor beta chain originates from a study of response to subunit inactivated influenza vaccine. MiXCR, applied by TCRdb to the RT-PCR reads, yields one record per CDR3 protein. The sample holds approximately 680,000 distinct CDR3 sequences; more than 15% are singletons and the top ten take 9.5% to 13%. This clonotype was seen a few times. Its antigen is undetermined. Trimming cost V 1 base and J 2 bases, with 9 bases left between them. This CDR3 region has 15 residues. Germline-derived CDR1 and CDR2 are MDHEN and SYDVKM. Study-level results: Each seasonal influenza vaccination, the authors suggested, recruits few new T cells.

The TCR originated in a man in his fifties who received an inactivated influenza vaccine. Sample: PBMCs from blood, taken less than 13 days after vaccination. This chain links TRBV28 with TRBJ2-1; the D is unclear. CDR3 coding DNA: TGTGCCAGCAGTTTATTGACTTTCCCCTACAATGAGCAGTTCTTC. Amino acids: CASSLLTFPYNEQFF.